This section outlines one T cell receptor (beta chain) sequence together with its context. The data were taken from a study of T cell changes during pregnancy in multiple sclerosis. Clones were read by immunoSEQ multiplex PCR, and TCRdb kept only the in-frame ones, dropping some. The sample records 50,000 or so clones, approximately 92% being singletons. Germline lookup yields CDR1 SGHTA and CDR2 FQGNSA. This CDR3 spans 18 amino acids. V lost 1 base and J 3 bases, leaving 19 bases between the germline ends. The receptor was derived from a female donor with multiple sclerosis, enrolled in a pregnancy study. Here the sequenced sample was CD4+ T cells from peripheral blood mononuclear cells, taken in the third trimester of pregnancy. This rearrangement joins TRBV7-2 to TRBJ2-1; D is possibly TRBD2 (7 bases). The CDR3 DNA sequence: TGTGCCAGCAGCTTAGGGTCGGTTGGGCGGGGGCGCTACAATGAGCAGTTCTTC. Translating it yields CASSLGSVGRGRYNEQFF.